A single sample gave rise to the 8 T cell receptor beta chains below, sequenced in a study of T cell responses to AZD1222 COVID-19 vaccine. TCRdb's table, derived via immunoSEQ multiplex PCR, lists solely in-frame clones and lacks some. This table has around 89,000 clones, 65% to 90% appearing once. Specimen: peripheral blood, collected on day 0 of AZD1222 vaccination. The source of these receptors is an adult in good health.

V is TRBV30 and J is TRBJ2-3, with D perhaps matching TRBD1 or TRBD2 (6 bases each). Looked up from germline, CDR1 is GTSNPN and CDR2 is SVGIG (reference sequence). Trimming stripped 7 bases from V and 0 bases from J, with 11 bases between. This CDR3 contains 13 residues. CDR3: CALKGGSTDTQYF. The CDR3 nucleotides read TGTGCCTTGAAGGGGGGCAGCACAGATACGCAGTATTTT.

This rearrangement joins TRBV5-5 to TRBJ1-1; possibly TRBD1 for D (5 bases). The CDR3 length is 15 residues. Trimming removed 4 bases at V and 0 bases at J, with 13 bases between. Germline lookup yields CDR1 SGHKS and CDR2 YYEKEE (reference sequence). DNA for the CDR3: TGTGCCAGCAGCATCTCCTCGGGGGTGAACACTGAAGCTTTCTTT. This sequence encodes CASSISSGVNTEAFF.

This clone has at least ten counts. The chain carries TRBV6-5 and TRBJ1-6, with D unclear. The CDR3 loop spans 14 amino acids. Germline V CDR1 and CDR2: MNHEY, SVGAGI. Trimming cost V 4 bases and J 0 bases, with 4 bases left between them. CDR3 nucleotide sequence: TGTGCCAGCAGTTTTAGCTCCTATAATTCACCCCTCCACTTT. Its translation: CASSFSSYNSPLHF.

CDR3 DNA sequence: TGTGCCAGCGGGACAGGGACTGGAAACACCATATATTTT. Its translation: CASGTGTGNTIYF. V gene TRBV2 combines with J gene TRBJ1-3; TRBD1 aligns across 9 bases. J gave up 2 bases and V 8 bases, and 1 base lay outside the gene matches. The CDR3 is 13 residues long. In germline, CDR1 is SNHLY, CDR2 FYNNEI.

The gene calls are TRBV19 and TRBJ1-4; D uncertain. Trimming took off 3 bases at V and 5 bases at J, with 13 bases between the two ends. CDR1 is LNHDA, CDR2 SQIVND, per germline (reference sequence). This CDR3 comprises 15 residues. The CDR3 here is CASSINKGSNEKLFF. The CDR3 region has the DNA TGTGCCAGTAGTATCAACAAGGGATCGAATGAAAAACTGTTTTTT.

A few counts support this clone. The chain has TRBV2 and TRBJ2-7; maybe TRBD1 (5 bases). Trimming removed 5 bases at V and 9 bases at J, with 17 bases between. Germline CDR1 SNHLY, CDR2 FYNNEI. The CDR3 has 13 amino acids. The DNA of the CDR3 is TGTGCCAGCAGTCGAGACAGACGCCGACTGCAGTACTTC. This codes for CASSRDRRRLQYF.

The rearrangement links TRBV30 to TRBJ1-2, with a possible D match to TRBD1 (6 bases). The CDR3 length is 13 residues. Germline V gene lookup returns CDR1 GTSNPN and CDR2 SVGIG (reference sequence). Trimming took off 0 bases at V and 5 bases at J, with 10 bases between the two ends. Here the CDR3 reads CAWSVGQGYGYTF. Written as DNA, the CDR3 is TGTGCCTGGAGTGTCGGTCAGGGGTATGGCTACACCTTC. The complete variable domain, with remaining parts taken from reference TRBV30 and TRBJ1-2, reads SQTIHQWPATLVQPVGSPLSLECTVEGTSNPNLYWYRQAAGRGLQLLFYSVGIGQISSEVPQNLSASRPQDRQFILSSKKLLLSDSGFYLCAWSVGQGYGYTFGSGTRLTVV.

J is TRBJ2-7 and V is TRBV28; D unclear. The CDR3 runs to 13 residues. V lost 3 bases to trimming and J lost 4 bases, with 10 bases between them. The V gene's germline CDR1 is MDHEN and CDR2 SYDVKM. CDR3: CASSFAPTYEQYF. The CDR3 DNA reads TGTGCCAGCAGTTTTGCACCAACGTACGAGCAGTACTTC.